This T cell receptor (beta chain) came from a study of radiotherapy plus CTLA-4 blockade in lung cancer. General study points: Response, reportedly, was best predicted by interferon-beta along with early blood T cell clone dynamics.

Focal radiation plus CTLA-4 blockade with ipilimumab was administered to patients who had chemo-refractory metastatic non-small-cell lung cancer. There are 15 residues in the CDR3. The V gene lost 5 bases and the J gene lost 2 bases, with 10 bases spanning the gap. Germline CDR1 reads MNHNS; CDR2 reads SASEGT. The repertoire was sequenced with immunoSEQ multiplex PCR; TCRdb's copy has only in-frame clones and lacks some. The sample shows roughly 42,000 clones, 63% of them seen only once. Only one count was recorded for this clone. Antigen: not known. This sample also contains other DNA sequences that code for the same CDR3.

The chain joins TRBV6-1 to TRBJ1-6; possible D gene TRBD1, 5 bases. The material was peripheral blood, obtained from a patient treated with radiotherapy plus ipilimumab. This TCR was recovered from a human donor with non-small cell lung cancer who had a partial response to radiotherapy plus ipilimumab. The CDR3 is CASSRDRAYNSPLHF. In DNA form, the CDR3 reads TGTGCCAGCAGTAGAGACAGAGCCTATAATTCACCCCTCCACTTT.